These T cell receptor beta chains were read from a single sample in a study of shared clonotypes between healthy human individuals. Assay used: immunoSEQ multiplex PCR; TCRdb lists only in-frame clones, some missing. The sample yields about 2.4 million clones, 90% to 95% seen once. Sequenced input: naive CD4+ T cells from PBMCs. These TCRs come from a man between 18 and 35 years old in good health. Some clones in this sample may be carry-over from other donors' samples. Each CDR3 is given with its conserved first and last residue. Each record gives: D gene, clone size, V gene, J gene, CDR3 protein, CDR3 DNA. The D gene is left open where the match is weak. The size entry is marked missing in some rows and otherwise reads once, few, many or a size class.

>NA|once|TRBV7-2|TRBJ1-4
CASSRVRVRDEKLFF
TGTGCCAGCAGCAGGGTCAGGGTTAGGGATGAAAAACTGTTTTTT
>NA|NA|TRBV28|TRBJ1-2
CASSFGLDYGYTF
TGTGCCAGCAGTTTTGGGCTAGACTATGGCTACACCTTC
>NA|NA|TRBV28|TRBJ1-2
CASYRDTLWGYTF
TGTGCCAGCTACCGGGACACCCTCTGGGGCTACACCTTC
>NA|NA|TRBV18|TRBJ2-2
CASSPSSLNTGELFF
TGTGCCAGCTCACCATCTTCTCTAAACACCGGGGAGCTGTTTTTT
>NA|NA|TRBV28|TRBJ2-7
CASSLSFGEQYF
TGTGCCAGCAGTTTATCCTTTGGCGAGCAGTACTTC
>NA|NA|TRBV7-7|TRBJ2-1
CASSPGSRVGNEQFF
TGTGCCAGCAGCCCGGGCTCGCGGGTGGGCAATGAGCAGTTCTTC
>NA|NA|TRBV28|TRBJ1-1
CASIRLNTEAFF
TGTGCCAGCATTAGGTTGAACACTGAAGCTTTCTTT
>TRBD2|NA|TRBV18|TRBJ2-1
CASSPPRGEGLQRLAGNQQFF
TGTGCCAGCTCACCACCCCGCGGGGAGGGTCTTCAGAGACTAGCGGGGAACCAGCAGTTCTTC
>TRBD2|NA|TRBV5-4|TRBJ2-1
CASSSGLAGSYNEQFF
TGTGCCAGCAGCTCCGGACTAGCGGGATCCTACAATGAGCAGTTCTTC
>NA|once|TRBV2|TRBJ1-2
CASRLASGNYGYTF
TGTGCCAGCAGGTTGGCCAGTGGGAACTATGGCTACACCTTC
>NA|once|TRBV28|TRBJ2-1
CASSTPAVLYNEQFF
TGTGCCAGCTCCACCCCAGCGGTGCTTTACAATGAGCAGTTCTTC
>TRBD1|NA|TRBV5-6|TRBJ2-5
CASSLRSTGEETQYF
TGTGCCAGCAGCTTGAGGTCGACAGGGGAGGAGACCCAGTACTTC
>TRBD2|NA|TRBV28|TRBJ2-7
CASRPSGGRREQYF
TGTGCCAGCAGACCTTCGGGGGGGCGCCGCGAGCAGTACTTC
>TRBD1|NA|TRBV5-4|TRBJ1-2
CASSFDRDRAPGYTF
TGTGCCAGCAGCTTCGACAGGGACCGAGCCCCTGGCTACACCTTC
>NA|NA|TRBV14|TRBJ1-2
CASSDLKTGRAGYTF
TGTGCCAGCAGCGACCTAAAAACTGGGAGGGCTGGCTACACCTTC
>TRBD2|NA|TRBV9|TRBJ2-7
CASSVTSRTSGRGEQYF
TGTGCCAGCAGCGTAACGAGTAGGACTAGCGGGAGGGGCGAGCAGTACTTC
>TRBD1|NA|TRBV7-2|TRBJ1-2
CASSPRGDSYGYTF
TGTGCCAGCAGCCCCCGGGGGGACAGCTATGGCTACACCTTC
>NA|NA|TRBV27|TRBJ2-5
CASSLVRGETQYF
TGTGCCAGCAGTTTGGTCAGGGGAGAGACCCAGTACTTC
>NA|NA|TRBV7-9|TRBJ2-5
CASSATTQVWQTQYF
TGTGCCAGCAGCGCGACGACACAGGTTTGGCAGACCCAGTACTTC
>TRBD1|NA|TRBV4-3|TRBJ2-2
CASSQVARGLGTGELFF
TGCGCCAGCAGCCAAGTAGCCAGGGGGCTGGGAACCGGGGAGCTGTTTTTT
>NA|NA|TRBV4-3|TRBJ2-4
CASSQDVVSAALAKNIQYF
TGCGCCAGCAGCCAAGATGTTGTGTCGGCGGCACTAGCCAAAAACATTCAGTACTTC
>NA|NA|TRBV10-2|TRBJ1-3
CASSPDIVGNTIYF
TGCGCCAGCAGCCCCGACATTGTCGGAAACACCATATATTTT
>NA|NA|TRBV28|TRBJ1-2
CASTVGGGRHDYGYTF
TGTGCCAGCACTGTCGGGGGCGGAAGGCATGACTATGGCTACACCTTC
>NA|NA|TRBV27|TRBJ2-2
CASMWAGELFF
TGTGCCAGCATGTGGGCTGGGGAGCTGTTTTTT